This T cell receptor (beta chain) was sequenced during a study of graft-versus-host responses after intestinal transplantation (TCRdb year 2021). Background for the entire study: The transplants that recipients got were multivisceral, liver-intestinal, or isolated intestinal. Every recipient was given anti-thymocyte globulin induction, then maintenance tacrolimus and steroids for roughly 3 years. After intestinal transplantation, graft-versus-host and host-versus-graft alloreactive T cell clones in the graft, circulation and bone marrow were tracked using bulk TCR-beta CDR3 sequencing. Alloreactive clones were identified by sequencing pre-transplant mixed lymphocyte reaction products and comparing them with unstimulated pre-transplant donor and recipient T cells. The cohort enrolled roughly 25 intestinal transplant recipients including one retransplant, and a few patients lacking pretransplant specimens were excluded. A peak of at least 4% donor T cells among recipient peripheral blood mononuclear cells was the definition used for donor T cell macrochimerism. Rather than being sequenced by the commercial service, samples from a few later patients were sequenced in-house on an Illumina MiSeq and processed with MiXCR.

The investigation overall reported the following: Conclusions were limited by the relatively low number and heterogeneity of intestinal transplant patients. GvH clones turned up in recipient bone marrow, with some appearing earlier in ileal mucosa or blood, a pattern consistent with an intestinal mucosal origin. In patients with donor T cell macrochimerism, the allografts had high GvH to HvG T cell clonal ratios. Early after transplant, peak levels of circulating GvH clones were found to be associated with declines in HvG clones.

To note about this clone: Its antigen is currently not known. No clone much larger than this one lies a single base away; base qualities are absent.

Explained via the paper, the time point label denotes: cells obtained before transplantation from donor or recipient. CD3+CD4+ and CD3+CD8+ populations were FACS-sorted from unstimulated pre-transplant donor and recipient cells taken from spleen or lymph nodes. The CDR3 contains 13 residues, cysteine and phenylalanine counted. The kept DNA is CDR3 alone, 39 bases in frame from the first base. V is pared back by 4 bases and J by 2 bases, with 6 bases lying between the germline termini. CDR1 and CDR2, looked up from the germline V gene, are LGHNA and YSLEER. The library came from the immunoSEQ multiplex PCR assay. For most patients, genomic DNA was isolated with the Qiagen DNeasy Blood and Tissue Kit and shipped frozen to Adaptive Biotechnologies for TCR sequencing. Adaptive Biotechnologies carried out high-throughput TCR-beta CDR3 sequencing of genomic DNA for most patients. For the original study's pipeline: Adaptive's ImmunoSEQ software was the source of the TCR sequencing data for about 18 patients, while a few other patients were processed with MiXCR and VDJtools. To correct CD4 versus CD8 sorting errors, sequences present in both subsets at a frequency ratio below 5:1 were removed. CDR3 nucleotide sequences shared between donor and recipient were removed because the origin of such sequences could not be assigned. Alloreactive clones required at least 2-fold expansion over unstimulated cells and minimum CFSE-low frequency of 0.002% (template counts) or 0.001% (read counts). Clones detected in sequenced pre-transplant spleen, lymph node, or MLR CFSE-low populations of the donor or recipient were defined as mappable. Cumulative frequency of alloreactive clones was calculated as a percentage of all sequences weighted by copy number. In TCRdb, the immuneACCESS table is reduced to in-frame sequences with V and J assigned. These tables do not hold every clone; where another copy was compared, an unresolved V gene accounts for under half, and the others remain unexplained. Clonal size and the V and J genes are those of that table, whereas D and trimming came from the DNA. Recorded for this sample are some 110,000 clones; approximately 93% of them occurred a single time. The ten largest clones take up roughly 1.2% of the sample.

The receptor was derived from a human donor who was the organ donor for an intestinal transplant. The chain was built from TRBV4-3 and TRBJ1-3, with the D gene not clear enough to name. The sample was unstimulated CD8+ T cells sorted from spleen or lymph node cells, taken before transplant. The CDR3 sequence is CASSPSTGNTIYF. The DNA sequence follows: TGCGCCAGCAGCCCCTCGACTGGAAACACCATATATTTT.